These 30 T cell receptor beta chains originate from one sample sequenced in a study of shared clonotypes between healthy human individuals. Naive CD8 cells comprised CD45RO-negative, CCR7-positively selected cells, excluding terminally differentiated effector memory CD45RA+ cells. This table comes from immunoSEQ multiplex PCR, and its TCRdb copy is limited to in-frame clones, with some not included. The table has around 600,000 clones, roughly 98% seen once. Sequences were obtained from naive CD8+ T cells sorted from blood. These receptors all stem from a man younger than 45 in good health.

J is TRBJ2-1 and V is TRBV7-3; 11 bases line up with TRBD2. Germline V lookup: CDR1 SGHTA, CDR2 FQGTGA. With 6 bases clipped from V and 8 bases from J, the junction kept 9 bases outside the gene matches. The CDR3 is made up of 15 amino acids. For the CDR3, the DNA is TGTGCCAGCAGTTTAGCGGGAGGGCCTTCGGATGAGCAGTTCTTC. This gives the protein CASSLAGGPSDEQFF.

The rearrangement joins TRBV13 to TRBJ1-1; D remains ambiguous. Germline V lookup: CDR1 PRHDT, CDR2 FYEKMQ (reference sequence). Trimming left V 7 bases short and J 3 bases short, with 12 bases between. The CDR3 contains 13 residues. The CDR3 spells CASKAYWDTEAFF. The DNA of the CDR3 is TGTGCCAGCAAAGCTTATTGGGACACTGAAGCTTTCTTT.

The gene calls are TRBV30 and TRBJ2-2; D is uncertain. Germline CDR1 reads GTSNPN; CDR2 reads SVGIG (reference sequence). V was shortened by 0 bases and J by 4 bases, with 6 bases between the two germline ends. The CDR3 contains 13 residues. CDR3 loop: CAWSVTSTGELFF. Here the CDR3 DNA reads TGTGCCTGGAGTGTAACCAGCACCGGGGAGCTGTTTTTT. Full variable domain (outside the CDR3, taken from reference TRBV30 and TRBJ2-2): SQTIHQWPATLVQPVGSPLSLECTVEGTSNPNLYWYRQAAGRGLQLLFYSVGIGQISSEVPQNLSASRPQDRQFILSSKKLLLSDSGFYLCAWSVTSTGELFFGEGSRLTVL.

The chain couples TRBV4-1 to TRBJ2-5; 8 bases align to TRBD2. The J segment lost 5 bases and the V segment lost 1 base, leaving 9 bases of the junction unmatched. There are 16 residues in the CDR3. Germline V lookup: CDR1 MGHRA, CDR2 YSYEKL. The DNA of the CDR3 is TGCGCCAGCAGCCAAGGAATGAGCGGGAGAACCGAGACCCAGTACTTC. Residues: CASSQGMSGRTETQYF.

CDR3: CSVEFSGAPYEQYF. DNA for the CDR3: TGCAGCGTTGAATTTTCAGGGGCCCCCTACGAGCAGTACTTC. The J gene is TRBJ2-7, the V gene TRBV29-1; D is perhaps TRBD1 (6 bases). Trimming stripped 2 bases from V and 2 bases from J, with 13 bases between. Germline CDR1 reads SQVTM; CDR2 reads ANQGSEA. The CDR3 loop spans 14 amino acids.

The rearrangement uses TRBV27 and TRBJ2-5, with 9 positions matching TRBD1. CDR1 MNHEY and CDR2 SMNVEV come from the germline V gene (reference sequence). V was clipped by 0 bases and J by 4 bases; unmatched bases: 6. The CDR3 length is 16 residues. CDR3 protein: CASSLSGTGFGETQYF. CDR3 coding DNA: TGTGCCAGCAGTTTATCTGGGACAGGGTTTGGAGAGACCCAGTACTTC.

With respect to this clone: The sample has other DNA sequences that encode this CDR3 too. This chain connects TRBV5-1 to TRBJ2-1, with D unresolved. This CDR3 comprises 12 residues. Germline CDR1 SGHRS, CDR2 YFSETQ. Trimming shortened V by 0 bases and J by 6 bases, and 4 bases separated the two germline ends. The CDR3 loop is CASSLEGNEQFF. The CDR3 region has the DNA TGCGCCAGCAGCTTGGAGGGCAATGAGCAGTTCTTC.

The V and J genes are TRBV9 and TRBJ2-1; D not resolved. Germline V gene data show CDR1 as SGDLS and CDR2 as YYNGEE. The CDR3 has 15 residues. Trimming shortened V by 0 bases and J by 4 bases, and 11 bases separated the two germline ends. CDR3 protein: CASSVEINPYNEQFF. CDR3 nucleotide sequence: TGTGCCAGCAGCGTAGAGATAAACCCATACAATGAGCAGTTCTTC.

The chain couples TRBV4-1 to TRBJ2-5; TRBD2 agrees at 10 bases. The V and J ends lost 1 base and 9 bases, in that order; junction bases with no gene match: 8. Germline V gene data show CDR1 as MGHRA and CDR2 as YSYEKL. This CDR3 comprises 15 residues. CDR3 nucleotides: TGCGCCAGCAGCCAAGTACTAGCGGGACTGTCGCCCCAGTACTTC. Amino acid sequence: CASSQVLAGLSPQYF.

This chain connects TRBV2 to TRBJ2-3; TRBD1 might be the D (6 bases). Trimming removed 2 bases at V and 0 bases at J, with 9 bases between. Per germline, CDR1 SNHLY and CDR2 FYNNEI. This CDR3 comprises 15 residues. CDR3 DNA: TGTGCCAGCAGTGAATTTAGGGGGAGCACAGATACGCAGTATTTT. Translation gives CASSEFRGSTDTQYF.

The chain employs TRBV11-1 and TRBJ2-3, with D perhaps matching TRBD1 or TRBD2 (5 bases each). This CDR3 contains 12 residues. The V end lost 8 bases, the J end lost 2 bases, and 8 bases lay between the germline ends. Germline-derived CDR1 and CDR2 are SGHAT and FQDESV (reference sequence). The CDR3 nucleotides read TGTGCCAGCGGGGGAGCCACAGATACGCAGTATTTT. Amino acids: CASGGATDTQYF.

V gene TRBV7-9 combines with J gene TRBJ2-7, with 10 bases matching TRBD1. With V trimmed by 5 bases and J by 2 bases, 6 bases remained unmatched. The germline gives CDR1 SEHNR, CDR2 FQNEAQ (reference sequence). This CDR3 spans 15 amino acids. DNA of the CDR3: TGTGCCAGCAGCCTCGGGACAGGGGAAACCTACGAGCAGTACTTC. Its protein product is CASSLGTGETYEQYF.

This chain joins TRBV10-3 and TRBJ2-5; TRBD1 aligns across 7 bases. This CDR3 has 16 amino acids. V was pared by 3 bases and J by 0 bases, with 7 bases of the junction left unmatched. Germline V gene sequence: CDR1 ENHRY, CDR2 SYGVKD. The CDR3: CAISDLPGQYQETQYF. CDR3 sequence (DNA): TGTGCCATCAGTGACCTCCCGGGACAGTACCAAGAGACCCAGTACTTC.

The CDR3 DNA sequence: TGTGCCAGCAGCTCCATTAGAGCGGGGAGCTACGAGCAGTACTTC. It codes for CASSSIRAGSYEQYF. The genes are TRBV13 and TRBJ2-7; 7 nucleotides agree with TRBD2. Germline values: CDR1 PRHDT, CDR2 FYEKMQ (reference sequence). This CDR3 is built from 15 residues. Trimming removed 4 bases from V and 3 bases from J; junction bases left unmatched: 9. Combining the CDR3 with reference TRBV13 and TRBJ2-7 gives the whole variable domain AAGVIQSPRHLIKEKRETATLKCYPIPRHDTVYWYQQGPGQDPQFLISFYEKMQSDKGSIPDRFSAQQFSDYHSELNMSSLELGDSALYFCASSSIRAGSYEQYFGPGTRLTVT.

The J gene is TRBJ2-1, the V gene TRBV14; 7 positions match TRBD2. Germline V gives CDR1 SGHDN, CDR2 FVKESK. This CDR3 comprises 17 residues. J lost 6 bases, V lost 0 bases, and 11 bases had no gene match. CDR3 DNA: TGTGCCAGCAGCCAAGATCCCGGGGGAGGGCGTGGCAATGAGCAGTTCTTC. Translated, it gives CASSQDPGGGRGNEQFF.

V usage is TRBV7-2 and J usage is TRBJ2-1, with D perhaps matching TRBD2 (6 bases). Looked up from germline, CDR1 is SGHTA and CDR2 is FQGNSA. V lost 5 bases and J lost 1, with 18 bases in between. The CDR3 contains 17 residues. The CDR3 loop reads CASSVSGFLSSYNEQFF. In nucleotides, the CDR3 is TGTGCCAGCAGCGTTAGCGGCTTCTTGAGTTCCTACAATGAGCAGTTCTTC. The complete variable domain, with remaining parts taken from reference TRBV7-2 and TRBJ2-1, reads GAGVSQSPSNKVTEKGKDVELRCDPISGHTALYWYRQSLGQGLEFLIYFQGNSAPDKSGLPSDRFSAERTGGSVSTLTIQRTQQEDSAVYLCASSVSGFLSSYNEQFFGPGTRLTVL.

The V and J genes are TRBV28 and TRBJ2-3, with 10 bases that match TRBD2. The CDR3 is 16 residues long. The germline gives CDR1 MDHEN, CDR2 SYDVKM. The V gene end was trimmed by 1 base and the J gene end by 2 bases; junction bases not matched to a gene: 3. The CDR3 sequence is CASSLLLAGPTDTQYF. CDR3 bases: TGTGCCAGCAGTTTATTACTAGCGGGGCCCACAGATACGCAGTATTTT.

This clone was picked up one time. The chain's CDR3 is CSVPGQGEVHGYTF. The CDR3 coding sequence is TGCAGCGTTCCCGGGCAGGGGGAGGTCCATGGCTACACCTTC. This chain joins TRBV29-1 and TRBJ1-2, with TRBD1 identical over 7 bases. CDR3 length equals 14 residues. V trimming: 5 bases; J trimming: 6 bases; junction bases outside the gene matches: 12. CDR1 and CDR2 (germline): SQVTM, ANQGSEA.

CDR3 region: CASSYQLGTIVPDTQYF. The CDR3 nucleotides read TGTGCCAGCAGTTATCAACTGGGGACTATAGTCCCAGATACGCAGTATTTT. V gene TRBV27 combines with J gene TRBJ2-3, with TRBD2 identical over 7 bases. Germline values: CDR1 MNHEY, CDR2 SMNVEV (reference sequence). This CDR3 has 17 residues. Losses at the gene ends were 4 bases for V and 4 bases for J; bases not matched to a gene: 14.

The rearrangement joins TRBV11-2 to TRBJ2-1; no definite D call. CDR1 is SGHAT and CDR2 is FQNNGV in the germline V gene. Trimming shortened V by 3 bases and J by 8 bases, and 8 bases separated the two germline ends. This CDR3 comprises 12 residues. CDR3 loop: CASSFIQDEQFF. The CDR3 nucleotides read TGTGCCAGCAGCTTTATCCAGGATGAGCAGTTCTTC.

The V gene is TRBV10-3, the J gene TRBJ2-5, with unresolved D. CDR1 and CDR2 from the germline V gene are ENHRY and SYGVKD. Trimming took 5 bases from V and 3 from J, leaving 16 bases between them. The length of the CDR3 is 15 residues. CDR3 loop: CAISPAWSTEETQYF. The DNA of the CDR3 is TGTGCCATCAGTCCCGCCTGGAGTACTGAAGAGACCCAGTACTTC.

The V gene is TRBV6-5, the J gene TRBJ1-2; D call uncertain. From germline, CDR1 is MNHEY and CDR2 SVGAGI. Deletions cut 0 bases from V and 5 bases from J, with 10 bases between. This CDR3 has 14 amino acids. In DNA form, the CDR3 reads TGTGCCAGCAGTTACTCGAGTAGAGCTTATGGCTACACCTTC. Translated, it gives CASSYSSRAYGYTF.

CDR3 sequence: CASSLDSSSYEQYF. The CDR3 coding sequence is TGTGCCAGCAGCTTAGACTCGAGCTCCTACGAGCAGTACTTC. V and J are TRBV7-6 and TRBJ2-7; unclear D gene. The germline CDR1 and CDR2 sequences are SGHVS and FNYEAQ. V dropped 1 base and J dropped 0 bases, with 7 bases sitting between them. The CDR3 covers 14 residues.

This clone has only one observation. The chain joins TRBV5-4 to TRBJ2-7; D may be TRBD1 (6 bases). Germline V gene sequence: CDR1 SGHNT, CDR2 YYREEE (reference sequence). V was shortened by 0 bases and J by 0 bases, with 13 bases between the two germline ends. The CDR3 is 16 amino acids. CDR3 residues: CASSLDPGASSYEQYF. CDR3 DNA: TGTGCCAGCAGCTTGGACCCAGGGGCCAGCTCCTACGAGCAGTACTTC.

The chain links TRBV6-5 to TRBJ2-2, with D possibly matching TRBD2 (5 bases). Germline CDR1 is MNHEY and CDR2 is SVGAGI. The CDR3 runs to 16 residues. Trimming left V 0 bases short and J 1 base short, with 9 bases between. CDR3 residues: CASSYSEAVNTGELFF. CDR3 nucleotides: TGTGCCAGCAGTTACTCGGAGGCGGTGAACACCGGGGAGCTGTTTTTT.

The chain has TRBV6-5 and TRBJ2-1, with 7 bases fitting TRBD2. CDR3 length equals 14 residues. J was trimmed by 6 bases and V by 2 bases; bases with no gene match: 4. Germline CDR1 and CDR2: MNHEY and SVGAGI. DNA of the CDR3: TGTGCCAGCAGTTACCGACTAGCCATCAATGAGCAGTTCTTC. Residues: CASSYRLAINEQFF.

The CDR3 DNA reads as TGTGCCAGCAGCCGTCCGGGACAGGGGGCTGGCGAGCAGTACTTC. This encodes CASSRPGQGAGEQYF. The chain is built from TRBV7-2 and TRBJ2-7; TRBD1 matches at 12 bases. With 5 bases clipped from V and 6 bases from J, the junction kept 8 bases outside the gene matches. Looked up from germline, CDR1 is SGHTA and CDR2 is FQGNSA. CDR3 length: 15 amino acids. Looking up the rest from reference TRBV7-2 and TRBJ2-7 gives the full variable domain: GAGVSQSPSNKVTEKGKDVELRCDPISGHTALYWYRQSLGQGLEFLIYFQGNSAPDKSGLPSDRFSAERTGGSVSTLTIQRTQQEDSAVYLCASSRPGQGAGEQYFGPGTRLTVT.

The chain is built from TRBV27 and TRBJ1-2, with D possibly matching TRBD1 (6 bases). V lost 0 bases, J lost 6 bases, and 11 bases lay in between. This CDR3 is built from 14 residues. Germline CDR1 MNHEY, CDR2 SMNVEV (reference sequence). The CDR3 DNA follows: TGTGCCAGCAGTTTATCAGGGGGAGGGGATGGCTACACCTTC. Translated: CASSLSGGGDGYTF.

The CDR3 sequence is CASSLGVTGNTGELFF. CDR3 DNA: TGTGCCAGCAGCTTAGGAGTCACAGGAAACACCGGGGAGCTGTTTTTT. The chain recombines TRBV11-3 with TRBJ2-2; tentative D call: TRBD1 (5 bases). Germline values: CDR1 SGHNT, CDR2 YENEEA. Trimming took 1 base from V and 2 from J, leaving 11 bases between them. The CDR3 runs to 16 residues.

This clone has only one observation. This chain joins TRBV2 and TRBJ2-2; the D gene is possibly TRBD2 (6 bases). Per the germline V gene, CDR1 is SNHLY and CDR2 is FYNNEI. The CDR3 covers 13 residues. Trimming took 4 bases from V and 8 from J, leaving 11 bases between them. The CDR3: CASSGEETGELFF. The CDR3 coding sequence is TGTGCCAGCAGTGGGGAGGAGACTGGGGAGCTGTTTTTT.